The 22 T cell receptor beta chains listed next were all sequenced from one sample in a study of shared clonotypes between healthy human individuals. The assay was immunoSEQ multiplex PCR, and TCRdb's table has in-frame clones only and misses some. The table lists 950,000 to 1,300,000 clones, around 74% of them singletons. The material sequenced was memory CD4+ T cells sorted from blood. Documented subset: CD45RA-negative fraction. Receptors originate from a man aged 18 to 29 in good health.

Remarks on this clone: Other nucleotide sequences from this sample produce the same CDR3. The chain carries TRBV6-5 and TRBJ2-7, with D maybe TRBD1 (6 bases). The V gene's germline CDR1 is MNHEY and CDR2 SVGAGI. The CDR3 covers 16 residues. Trimming shortened V by 0 bases and J by 0 bases, and 12 bases separated the two germline ends. Here the CDR3 DNA reads TGTGCCAGCAGTTACTCTGGTAGGGGGTCCTCCTACGAGCAGTACTTC. This sequence encodes CASSYSGRGSSYEQYF.

V gene TRBV15 combines with J gene TRBJ1-6, with TRBD1 matching 7 bases. The CDR3 consists of 17 residues. V trimming: 1 base; J trimming: 6 bases; junction bases outside the gene matches: 9. In germline, CDR1 is LNHNV, CDR2 YYDKDF (reference sequence). CDR3 amino acids: CATSRAVAGGFNSPLHF. The CDR3 DNA reads as TGTGCCACCAGCAGAGCCGTCGCAGGGGGTTTTAATTCACCCCTCCACTTT. Together with reference TRBV15 and TRBJ1-6, the CDR3 gives the full variable domain: DAMVIQNPRYQVTQFGKPVTLSCSQTLNHNVMYWYQQKSSQAPKLLFHYYDKDFNNEADTPDNFQSRRPNTSFCFLDIRSPGLGDTAMYLCATSRAVAGGFNSPLHFGNGTRLTVT.

The chain has TRBV6-1 and TRBJ1-6; D unresolved. Trimming shortened V by 2 bases and J by 7 bases, and 6 bases separated the two germline ends. Per germline, CDR1 MNHNS and CDR2 SASEGT. This CDR3 region has 13 residues. The CDR3 here is CASSEYGNSPLHF. The CDR3 region has the DNA TGTGCCAGCAGTGAATACGGGAATTCACCCCTCCACTTT.

The chain recombines TRBV10-2 with TRBJ1-5; D is unresolved. Germline-derived CDR1 and CDR2 are WSHSY and SAAADI. The CDR3 totals 14 residues. Trimming pared 2 bases from V and 4 bases from J, leaving 9 bases between. This CDR3 is CASSERGANQPQHF. DNA for the CDR3: TGCGCCAGCAGTGAGAGAGGTGCAAATCAGCCCCAGCATTTT.

This clone was picked up a small number of times. The chain has TRBV4-1 and TRBJ2-7; 9 nucleotides line up with TRBD2. This CDR3 has 16 residues. The junction had 6 bases not matched to a gene; V was cut back by 0 bases and J by 3 bases. CDR1 is MGHRA and CDR2 is YSYEKL in the germline V gene. CDR3 coding DNA: TGCGCCAGCAGCCAAGACCAGCGGGGGGTTTACTACGAGCAGTACTTC. It encodes CASSQDQRGVYYEQYF.

This chain uses TRBV9 with TRBJ2-3, with 9 bases matching TRBD1. Looked up from germline, CDR1 is SGDLS and CDR2 is YYNGEE. The CDR3 has 16 residues. V lost 4 bases to trimming and J lost 0 bases; unmatched junction nucleotides: 6. CDR3 residues: CASSPGTGYSTDTQYF. The CDR3 bases are TGTGCCAGCAGCCCGGGGACAGGGTATAGCACAGATACGCAGTATTTT. Based on the CDR3 plus reference TRBV9 and TRBJ2-3, the full variable domain is DSGVTQTPKHLITATGQRVTLRCSPRSGDLSVYWYQQSLDQGLQFLIQYYNGEERAKGNILERFSAQQFPDLHSELNLSSLELGDSALYFCASSPGTGYSTDTQYFGPGTRLTVL.

This chain connects TRBV2 to TRBJ2-3, with D perhaps matching TRBD1 (5 bases). The CDR3 runs to 16 residues. Germline V lookup: CDR1 SNHLY, CDR2 FYNNEI. V was pared by 0 bases and J by 0 bases, with 10 bases between. CDR3: CASSEAAGWSTDTQYF. CDR3 nucleotides: TGTGCCAGCAGTGAAGCCGCAGGGTGGAGCACAGATACGCAGTATTTT.

Here the CDR3 reads CASRPTGMLVQPQHF. Written as DNA, the CDR3 is TGTGCCAGTAGACCGACAGGGATGCTGGTTCAGCCCCAGCATTTT. V gene TRBV19 combines with J gene TRBJ1-5; TRBD1 aligns across 7 bases. The V gene end was trimmed by 6 bases and the J gene end by 6 bases; junction bases not matched to a gene: 11. This CDR3 has 15 amino acids. CDR1 and CDR2 from the germline V gene are LNHDA and SQIVND (reference sequence). The variable domain in full, completed from reference TRBV19 and TRBJ1-5, reads DGGITQSPKYLFRKEGQNVTLSCEQNLNHDAMYWYRQDPGQGLRLIYYSQIVNDFQKGDIAEGYSVSREKKESFPLTVTSAQKNPTAFYLCASRPTGMLVQPQHFGDGTRLSIL.

The chain recombines TRBV6-1 with TRBJ1-2, with 7 bases that match TRBD1. The CDR3 spans 14 residues. Germline CDR1 reads MNHNS; CDR2 reads SASEGT. Unmatched junction bases numbered 5, after V lost 2 bases and J lost 5 bases. CDR3 DNA sequence: TGTGCCAGCAGTGAATTAGGGACAGTTTATGGCTACACCTTC. Translation: CASSELGTVYGYTF.

The chain couples TRBV7-9 to TRBJ2-1; 9 bases line up with TRBD2. The CDR3 consists of 17 residues. V shed 5 bases, J shed 2 bases, and the junction held 10 bases outside the gene matches. In germline, CDR1 is SEHNR, CDR2 FQNEAQ (reference sequence). The CDR3 region is CASSHSRAGGPYNEQFF. In nucleotides, the CDR3 is TGTGCCAGCAGCCATTCACGGGCGGGAGGGCCCTACAATGAGCAGTTCTTC.

The chain combines TRBV1 with TRBJ2-7; whether TRBD2, the table's D call, matches the DNA was not checked. TRBV1 is described as a pseudogene. This CDR3 comprises 13 residues. The CDR3 DNA is TGCACCAGCGGAGGCATGCACAAGAGCAAGCAGTACTTC. Amino acid sequence: CTSGGMHKSKQYF.

J is TRBJ2-1 and V is TRBV4-1, with 12 bases matching TRBD2. This CDR3 contains 14 residues. After removal of 1 base from V and 10 bases from J, the junction contained 2 bases not matched to a gene. The germline V gene has CDR1 MGHRA and CDR2 YSYEKL. CDR3 in DNA: TGCGCCAGCAGCCAAGGACTAGCGGGAGTGGAGCAGTTCTTC. Its translation is CASSQGLAGVEQFF.

This clone was counted once. V gene TRBV25-1 combines with J gene TRBJ2-2, with 7 bases aligning to TRBD2. Unmatched junction bases numbered 10, after V lost 3 bases and J lost 6 bases. The CDR3 sequence is 16 residues long. CDR1 and CDR2 (germline): MGHDK, SYGVNS. The CDR3 sequence is CASSERLPGGAGELFF. The CDR3 region has the DNA TGTGCCAGCAGTGAGAGGCTTCCTGGGGGGGCCGGGGAGCTGTTTTTT.

This clone has only a few counts. Different DNA sequences within this sample yield the same CDR3. V and J are TRBV19 and TRBJ2-3; 10 positions match TRBD2. After removal of 4 bases from V and 1 base from J, the junction contained 2 bases not matched to a gene. CDR1 is LNHDA and CDR2 is SQIVND in the germline V gene (reference sequence). There are 15 residues in the CDR3. The CDR3 DNA follows: TGTGCCAGTAGTACTGGACTAGCGGGCACAGATACGCAGTATTTT. Amino acids: CASSTGLAGTDTQYF.

The chain joins TRBV10-3 to TRBJ1-6; 7 bases are a match to TRBD1. There are 14 residues in the CDR3. V lost 6 bases and J lost 7; bases outside the gene matches: 6. Germline V gene lookup returns CDR1 ENHRY and CDR2 SYGVKD. For the CDR3, the DNA is TGTGCCATCAGCGCCGGGACAGAGAATTCACCCCTCCACTTT. Translating gives CAISAGTENSPLHF.

This clone was picked up a small number of times. The rearrangement joins TRBV7-2 to TRBJ1-2; 12 nucleotides line up with TRBD1. V lost 1 base, J lost 8 bases, and 8 bases stayed unmatched. This CDR3 region has 16 residues. The germline gives CDR1 SGHTA, CDR2 FQGNSA. The CDR3 sequence: CASSLVPGTGGVGYTF. CDR3 in DNA: TGTGCCAGCAGCTTAGTCCCCGGGACAGGGGGCGTAGGCTACACCTTC.

This chain uses TRBV19 with TRBJ1-2, with D perhaps TRBD1 (6 bases). V lost 4 bases and J 4 bases, leaving 13 bases between the germline ends. The CDR3 covers 14 residues. Germline loops: CDR1 LNHDA, CDR2 SQIVND (reference sequence). The CDR3 here is CASSTPDSFYGYTF. The CDR3 nucleotides are TGTGCCAGTAGTACCCCGGACAGCTTCTATGGCTACACCTTC. Together with reference TRBV19 and TRBJ1-2, the CDR3 gives the full variable domain: DGGITQSPKYLFRKEGQNVTLSCEQNLNHDAMYWYRQDPGQGLRLIYYSQIVNDFQKGDIAEGYSVSREKKESFPLTVTSAQKNPTAFYLCASSTPDSFYGYTFGSGTRLTVV.

In this sample, this clone turned up a few times. This chain joins TRBV5-1 and TRBJ1-1; D remains ambiguous. Germline CDR1 reads SGHRS; CDR2 reads YFSETQ. The CDR3 contains 14 residues. V shed 0 bases and J shed 4 bases, with 10 bases lying between them. The CDR3 DNA is TGCGCCAGCAGCTTGGAGGGAGGGTCCACTGAAGCTTTCTTT. Translation: CASSLEGGSTEAFF.

V gene TRBV28 combines with J gene TRBJ1-6; a weak D match, TRBD1 (5 bases). Deletions cut 7 bases from V and 4 bases from J, with 14 bases between. This CDR3 region has 15 residues. Germline-derived CDR1 and CDR2 are MDHEN and SYDVKM. CDR3 protein: CASNWSRQYNSPLHF. In DNA, the CDR3 is TGTGCCAGCAACTGGTCAAGACAGTATAATTCACCCCTCCACTTT.

The gene calls are TRBV6-1 and TRBJ2-2; 8 bases agree with TRBD1. Germline trimming cut 11 bases from V and 4 bases from J; bases unmatched to any gene: 6. The CDR3 contains 13 residues. Germline V gene sequence: CDR1 MNHNS, CDR2 SASEGT. The CDR3 sequence: CAGGQGSTGELFF. CDR3 sequence (DNA): TGTGCCGGTGGACAGGGAAGCACCGGGGAGCTGTTTTTT.

The chain links TRBV13 to TRBJ2-3; a weak D match, TRBD2 (6 bases). The CDR3 is 16 residues long. Trimming removed 5 bases at V and 1 base at J, with 16 bases between. Germline V gene data show CDR1 as PRHDT and CDR2 as FYEKMQ (reference sequence). In nucleotides, the CDR3 is TGTGCCAGCAGCATCAGAGCGGGCACTGGCACAGATACGCAGTATTTT. The encoded protein is CASSIRAGTGTDTQYF.

This chain connects TRBV28 to TRBJ2-7; TRBD2 matches 7 bases. This CDR3 comprises 16 residues. The V gene end was trimmed by 6 bases and the J gene end by 4 bases; junction bases not matched to a gene: 15. Germline assignment: CDR1 MDHEN and CDR2 SYDVKM. For the CDR3, the DNA is TGTGCCAGCAGACCCCGCGTTGGGACTATGGGATACGAGCAGTACTTC. Amino acids: CASRPRVGTMGYEQYF.